This TCR beta chain derives from a study of tumor-infiltrating lymphocytes in primary liver carcinoma. From 20-30 mg of unsorted bulk tissue, DNA and RNA were co-extracted together. About this clonotype: Germline and junction disagree at one end, which may indicate a read error.

Total RNA amounting to 450 to 500 ng was the source from which TCR beta cDNA was made with a constant-region primer. Nested multiplex PCR, run for three rounds with slightly modified ARM-PCR, yielded TCR beta libraries. Forward primers for TRBV1-TRBV30 and a C-beta reverse primer served the first two PCR rounds, at roughly 10 cycles each. TCRdb independently ran MiXCR on the multiplex PCR reads; one entry per CDR3 protein. This sample has about 110,000 distinct CDR3 sequences, with around two thirds found just once. CDR1 and CDR2 from the germline V gene are MGHRA and YSYEKL. This CDR3 region has 15 residues.

This sequence joins TRBV4-1 and TRBJ2-5, with D tentatively TRBD2 (6 bases). The receptor was derived from a woman aged 60-70 years with primary liver carcinoma and hepatitis B virus infection. Specimen: liver tumor tissue from sampling region 1. Described subset: tumor region T1, superior pole. CDR3 nucleotides: TGCGCCAGCAGCCAAAGTGGGCCGGGAGCGGAGACCCAATACTTC. Translation: CASSQSGPGAETQYF.